The T cell receptor beta chain under discussion was sequenced for a study of cytomegalovirus exposure and HLA in healthy donors. Notes on the study in general: In a later analysis, a missense DCLRE1C variant was linked to TCR beta V- and J-gene trimming.

PCR amplification relied on 60 Vbeta primers (plus 13 Jbeta primers). Produced via immunoSEQ multiplex PCR; TCRdb's table is partial and in-frame only. The sample lists about 160,000 clones; approximately 84% were seen once. Note on this clone: Its specificity is unknown.

The germline CDR1 and CDR2 sequences are SGHTA and FQGNSA. The CDR3 has 15 amino acids. V shed 4 bases, J shed 9 bases, and the junction held 6 bases outside the gene matches. This chain connects TRBV7-2 to TRBJ2-1, with 13 bases identical to TRBD2. The sample comprised PBMCs. This receptor was identified in a man between 18 and 29 years old in good health and CMV-seropositive. In nucleotides, the CDR3 is TGTGCCAGCAGCTACACTAGCGGGGGGGCTCGTGAGCAGTTCTTC. Translating gives CASSYTSGGAREQFF.